A selection of T cell receptor beta chains follows, all from one sample in a study of T-cell memory formation after mild COVID-19. Each CDR3 protein is one row after TCRdb ran MiXCR on the 5' RACE reads. The sample records some 130,000 distinct CDR3 sequences, over 15% being singletons. The sequencing sample was made of PBMCs or a T cell subset sorted from them (not recorded which). The source of these receptors is a man between 18 and 35 years old who had mild COVID-19 (a few samples of this study predate the infection). Cell type and time point are not known. CDR3s leave out the opening cysteine and the closing phenylalanine or tryptophan.

CDR3 length	V gene	J gene	CDR3 protein
12	TRBV5-1	TRBJ1-5	ASSLGSVGQPQH
14	TRBV18	TRBJ2-2	ASSPPLAGVIGELF
14	TRBV7-2	TRBJ2-5	ASSLRNGLAKETQY
13	TRBV9	TRBJ2-7	ASSGQRGPSYEQY
15	TRBV7-2	TRBJ2-2	ASSLVVWEANTGELF
11	TRBV7-2	TRBJ1-6	ASSYRGESPLH
12	TRBV2	TRBJ2-4	ASSEMRGPNIQY
12	TRBV7-3	TRBJ2-2	ASSPIRSGGELF
9	TRBV7-9	TRBJ1-3	ASTALNTIY
12	TRBV12-3/TRBV12-4	TRBJ1-4	ASSFRGRNEKLF
11	TRBV5-1	TRBJ2-7	ASSLESSYEQY
14	TRBV5-1	TRBJ2-5	ASSLAGTGVEETQY
12	TRBV29-1	TRBJ2-1	SVERSGGRVEQF
14	TRBV5-1	TRBJ2-3	ASSTAGGASTDTQY
16	TRBV5-1	TRBJ2-3	ASSFGQGGSYGTDTQY
14	TRBV11-3	TRBJ2-5	ASSLGGITTEETQY
11	TRBV11-2	TRBJ2-2	ASSITGAGELF
13	TRBV4-1	TRBJ2-1	ASSRSGSSYNEQF
13	TRBV5-1	TRBJ2-4	ASSPFSQGKNIQY
13	TRBV28	TRBJ2-3	ASSRSDRATDTQY